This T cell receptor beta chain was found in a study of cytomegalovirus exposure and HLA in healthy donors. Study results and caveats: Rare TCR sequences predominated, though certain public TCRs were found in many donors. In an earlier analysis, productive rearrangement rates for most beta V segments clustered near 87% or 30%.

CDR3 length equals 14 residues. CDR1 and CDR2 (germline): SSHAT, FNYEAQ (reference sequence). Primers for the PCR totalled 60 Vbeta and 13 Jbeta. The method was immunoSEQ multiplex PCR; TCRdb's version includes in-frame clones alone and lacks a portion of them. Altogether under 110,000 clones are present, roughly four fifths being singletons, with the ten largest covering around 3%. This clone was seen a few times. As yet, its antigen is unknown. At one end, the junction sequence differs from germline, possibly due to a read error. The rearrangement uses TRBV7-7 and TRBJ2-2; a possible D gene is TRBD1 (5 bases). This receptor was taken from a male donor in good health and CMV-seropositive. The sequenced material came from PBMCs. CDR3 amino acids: CASSQDKNTGELFF. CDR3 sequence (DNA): TGTGCTAGCAGCCAGGACAAGAACACCGGGGAGCTGTTTTTT.